This TCR beta chain was captured by sequencing in a study of CD8 T cells in ankylosing spondylitis. With molecular barcodes, quantitative 5'-RACE was used to make the TCR beta libraries. TCRdb passed the 5' RACE reads through MiXCR, listing each CDR3 protein once. This sample has under 300,000 distinct CDR3 sequences; about 10% occur once, and the top ten carry less than 3%. The CDR3 is 14 residues long. The V gene lost 2 bases and the J gene lost 2 bases, with 7 bases spanning the gap. The germline gives CDR1 SGDLS, CDR2 YYNGEE. This clonotype was observed many times. The receptor was isolated from a male donor with ankylosing spondylitis or in good health (not recorded which). Sequences were obtained from blood, either unsorted or a sorted T cell fraction (not recorded which). The chain joins TRBV9 to TRBJ1-4; D ambiguous. Here the CDR3 reads CASSVSGTNEKLFF. The CDR3 bases are TGTGCCAGCAGCGTCAGTGGCACTAATGAAAAACTGTTTTTT.